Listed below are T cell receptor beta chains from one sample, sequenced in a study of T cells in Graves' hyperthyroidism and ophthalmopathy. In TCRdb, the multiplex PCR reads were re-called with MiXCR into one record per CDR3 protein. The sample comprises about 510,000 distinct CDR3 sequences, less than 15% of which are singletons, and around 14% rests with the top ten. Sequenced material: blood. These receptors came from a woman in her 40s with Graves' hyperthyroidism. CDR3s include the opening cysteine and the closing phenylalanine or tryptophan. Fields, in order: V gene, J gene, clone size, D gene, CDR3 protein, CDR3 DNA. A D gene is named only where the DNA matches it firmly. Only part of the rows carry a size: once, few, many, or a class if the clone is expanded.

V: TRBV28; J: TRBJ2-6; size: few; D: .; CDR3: CASSTRIRARANVLTF; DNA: TGTGCCAGCAGCACAAGGATCAGGGCCAGGGCCAACGTCCTGACTTTC
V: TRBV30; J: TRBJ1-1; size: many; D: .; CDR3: CAWSHPRDNSEAFF; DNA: TGTGCCTGGAGTCACCCCCGGGACAACAGTGAAGCTTTCTTT
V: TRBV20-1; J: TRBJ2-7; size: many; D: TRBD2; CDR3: CSARGGGTYEQYF; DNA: TGCAGTGCTAGAGGGGGGGGGACCTACGAGCAGTACTTC
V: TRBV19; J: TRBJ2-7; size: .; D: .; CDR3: CASSIPYQGGGGYEQYF; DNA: TGTGCCAGTAGTATCCCCTACCAGGGAGGAGGAGGTTACGAGCAGTACTTC
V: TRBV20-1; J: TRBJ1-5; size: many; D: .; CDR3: CSAQTGQSNQPQHF; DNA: TGCAGTGCCCAGACCGGACAGAGCAATCAGCCCCAGCATTTT
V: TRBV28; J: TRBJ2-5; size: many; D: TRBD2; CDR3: CASIPPGGRETQYF; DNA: TGTGCCAGCATCCCCCCGGGAGGGCGAGAGACCCAGTACTTC
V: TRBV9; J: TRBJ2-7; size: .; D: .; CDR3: CASSVDEGPSYEQYF; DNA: TGTGCCAGCAGCGTAGACGAGGGTCCTTCCTACGAGCAGTACTTC
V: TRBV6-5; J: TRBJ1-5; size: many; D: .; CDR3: CASSYSTQQPQHF; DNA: TGTGCCAGCAGTTACTCGACCCAGCAGCCCCAGCATTTT
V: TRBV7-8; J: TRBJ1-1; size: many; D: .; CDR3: CASSKDPGMNTEAFF; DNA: TGTGCCAGCAGTAAGGATCCGGGCATGAACACTGAAGCTTTCTTT
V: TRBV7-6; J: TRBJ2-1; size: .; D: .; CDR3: CASSLTGHNEQFF; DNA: TGTGCCAGCAGCCTGACAGGCCACAATGAGCAGTTCTTC
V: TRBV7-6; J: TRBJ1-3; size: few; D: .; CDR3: CASSLESRSGNTIYF; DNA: TGTGCCAGCAGCTTAGAGTCTAGGTCTGGAAACACCATATATTTT
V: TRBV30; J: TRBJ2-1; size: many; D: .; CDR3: CAWSVTRGAYNEQFF; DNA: TGTGCCTGGAGTGTAACAAGGGGTGCCTACAATGAGCAGTTCTTC
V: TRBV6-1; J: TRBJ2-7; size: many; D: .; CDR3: CASSDLRVEQYF; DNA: TGTGCCAGCAGTGATCTAAGGGTGGAGCAGTACTTC
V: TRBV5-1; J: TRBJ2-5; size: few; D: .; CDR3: CASSVDSRQETQYF; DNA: TGCGCCAGCAGCGTGGACAGCCGTCAAGAGACCCAGTACTTC
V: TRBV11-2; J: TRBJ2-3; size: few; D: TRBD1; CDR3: CASSLADRGHYTLYF; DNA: TGTGCCAGCAGCTTAGCGGACAGGGGACATTATACGCTGTATTTT
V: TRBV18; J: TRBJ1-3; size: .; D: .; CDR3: CASSPGVSSGNTIYF; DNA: TGTGCCAGCTCACCCGGGGTCAGCTCTGGAAACACCATATATTTT
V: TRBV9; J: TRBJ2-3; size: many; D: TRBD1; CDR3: CASSSQGVGTDTQYF; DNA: TGTGCCAGCAGCTCTCAGGGGGTGGGCACAGATACGCAGTATTTT
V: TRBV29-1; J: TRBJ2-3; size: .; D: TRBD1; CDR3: CSVEGWRDRGPSTDTQYF; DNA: TGCAGCGTTGAAGGATGGAGAGACAGGGGGCCCAGCACAGATACGCAGTATTTT
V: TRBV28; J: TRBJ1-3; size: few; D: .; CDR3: CATKNRATGNTIYF; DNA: TGTGCCACCAAAAACAGGGCCACGGGAAACACCATATATTTT
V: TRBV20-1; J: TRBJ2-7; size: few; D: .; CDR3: CSAVIPGSSYEQYF; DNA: TGCAGTGCCGTCATCCCAGGGAGCTCCTACGAGCAGTACTTC
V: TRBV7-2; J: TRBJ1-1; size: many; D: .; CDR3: CASITQGSTKAFF; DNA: TGTGCCAGCATTACCCAGGGGTCTACTAAAGCTTTCTTT
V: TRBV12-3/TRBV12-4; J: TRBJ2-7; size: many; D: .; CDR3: CASSFQGISYEQYF; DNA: TGTGCCAGCAGTTTCCAGGGGATATCCTACGAGCAGTACTTC
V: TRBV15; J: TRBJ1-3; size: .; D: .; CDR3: CATSRDPGNTIYF; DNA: TGTGCCACCAGCAGAGACCCTGGAAACACCATATATTTT
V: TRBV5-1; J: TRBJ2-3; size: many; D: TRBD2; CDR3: CASSLDGTSFSTDTQYF; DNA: TGCGCCAGCAGCTTGGACGGGACTAGCTTTAGCACAGATACGCAGTATTTT
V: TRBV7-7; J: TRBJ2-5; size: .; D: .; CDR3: CASSFHLPLGKETQYF; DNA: TGTGCTAGCAGCTTCCACCTACCTTTAGGGAAGGAGACCCAGTACTTC
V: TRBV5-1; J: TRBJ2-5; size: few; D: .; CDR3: CASSRDLPGQETQYF; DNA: TGCGCCAGCAGCAGGGACCTCCCGGGCCAAGAGACCCAGTACTTC
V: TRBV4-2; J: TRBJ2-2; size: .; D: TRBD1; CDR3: CASSQGTGGSGELFF; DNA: TGTGCCAGCAGCCAAGGGACAGGGGGTTCCGGGGAGCTGTTTTTT
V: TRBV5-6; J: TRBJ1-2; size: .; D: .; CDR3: CASSFLDYGYTF; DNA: TGTGCCAGCAGCTTCCTAGACTATGGCTACACCTTC
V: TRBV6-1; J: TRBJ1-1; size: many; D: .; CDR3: CASRQTGTRNTEAFF; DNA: TGTGCCAGCAGACAAACCGGGACGAGGAACACTGAAGCTTTCTTT
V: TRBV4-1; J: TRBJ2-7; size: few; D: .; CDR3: CASSQNTVSYEQYF; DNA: TGCGCCAGCAGCCAGAATACAGTCTCCTACGAGCAGTACTTC
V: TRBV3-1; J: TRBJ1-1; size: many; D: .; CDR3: CASSQGPEWSSTAGPYTEAFF; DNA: TGTGCCAGCAGCCAAGGTCCAGAATGGTCTTCGACAGCGGGACCTTACACTGAAGCTTTCTTT
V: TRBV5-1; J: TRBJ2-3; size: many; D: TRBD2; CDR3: CASSLATSGSADTQYF; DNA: TGCGCCAGCAGCTTGGCCACTAGCGGGAGTGCAGATACGCAGTATTTT
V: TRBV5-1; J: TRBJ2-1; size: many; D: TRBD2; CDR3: CASSLGAGASYNEQFF; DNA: TGCGCCAGCAGCTTGGGAGCGGGAGCTTCGTACAATGAGCAGTTCTTC
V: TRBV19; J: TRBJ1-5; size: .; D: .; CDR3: CASSTQKDQPQHF; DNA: TGTGCCAGTAGTACCCAAAAAGATCAGCCCCAGCATTTT
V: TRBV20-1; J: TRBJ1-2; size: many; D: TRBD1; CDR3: CSAEDRRLGYGYTF; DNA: TGCAGTGCTGAGGACAGGCGTCTTGGCTATGGCTACACCTTC
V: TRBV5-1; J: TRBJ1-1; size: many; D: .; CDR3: CASSLAGAGEWPVNTEAFF; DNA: TGCGCCAGCAGCTTGGCCGGGGCAGGGGAATGGCCCGTGAACACTGAAGCTTTCTTT
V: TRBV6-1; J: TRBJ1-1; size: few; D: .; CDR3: CASSEARELNTEAFF; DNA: TGTGCCAGCAGTGAAGCGAGGGAGTTAAACACTGAAGCTTTCTTT
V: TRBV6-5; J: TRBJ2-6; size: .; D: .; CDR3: CASSYSGGTPQVLSGANVLTF; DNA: TGTGCCAGCAGTTACTCGGGCGGGACCCCCCAGGTCCTCTCTGGGGCCAACGTCCTGACTTTC
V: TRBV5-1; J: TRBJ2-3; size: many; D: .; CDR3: CASSSAGGAGTDTQYF; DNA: TGCGCCAGCAGCTCTGCTGGGGGGGCCGGCACAGATACGCAGTATTTT
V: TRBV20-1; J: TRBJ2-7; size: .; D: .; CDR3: CSARVRGPNFYEQYF; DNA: TGCAGTGCTAGAGTAAGGGGCCCCAACTTTTACGAGCAGTACTTC
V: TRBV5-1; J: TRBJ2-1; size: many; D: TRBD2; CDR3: CASSVTGTSGGNEQFF; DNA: TGCGCCAGCAGCGTAACCGGGACTAGCGGCGGGAATGAGCAGTTCTTC
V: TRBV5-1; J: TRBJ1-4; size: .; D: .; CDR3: CASSLQGVGTNEKLFF; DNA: TGCGCCAGCAGCTTACAGGGCGTCGGAACTAATGAAAAACTGTTTTTT
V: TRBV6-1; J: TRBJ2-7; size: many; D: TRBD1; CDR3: CASTTGTGIGFEQYF; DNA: TGTGCCAGCACAACCGGGACAGGGATAGGGTTCGAGCAGTACTTC
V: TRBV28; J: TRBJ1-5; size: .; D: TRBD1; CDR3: CATRQGDRPQHF; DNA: TGTGCCACCAGACAGGGTGACCGGCCCCAGCATTTT